These 16 T cell receptor beta chains were sequenced from one sample in a study of T cell repertoires in cytomegalovirus infection. TCRdb recomputed calls from the reads with MiXCR, one row per CDR3 protein. The data contain roughly 150,000 distinct CDR3 sequences, roughly a quarter of them singletons. Sample: PBMCs. The receptors were gathered from a human donor in good health (CMV status not recorded). Some clones in this sample may be carry-over from other donors' samples.

The rearrangement links TRBV28 to TRBJ1-2, with D possibly TRBD1 on 6 matching bases. The V end lost 6 bases, the J end lost 4 bases, and 12 bases lay between the germline ends. Germline V gives CDR1 MDHEN, CDR2 SYDVKM. This CDR3 comprises 13 residues. This chain's CDR3 is CASRTGTTYGYTF. DNA of the CDR3: TGTGCCAGCAGGACCGGGACAACCTATGGCTACACCTTC.

The chain joins TRBV6-2 or TRBV6-3 to TRBJ2-4; TRBD2 agrees at 10 bases. Per germline, CDR1 MNHEY and CDR2 SVGEGT. The CDR3 extends over 18 amino acids. Trimming removed 2 bases from V and 4 bases from J; junction bases left unmatched: 11. This CDR3 is CASSYNTRRTSGKNIQYF. DNA for the CDR3: TGTGCCAGCAGTTACAACACCCGCCGGACTAGCGGAAAAAACATTCAGTACTTC.

This clonotype was detected a few times. The chain joins TRBV18 to TRBJ2-3, with D uncertain. The V end lost 3 bases, the J end lost 2 bases, and 6 bases lay between the germline ends. The CDR3 sequence is 13 residues long. In germline, CDR1 is KGHSH, CDR2 LQKENI. As DNA, the CDR3 is TGTGCCAGCTCACCCCTAATCACAGATACGCAGTATTTT. It is translated as CASSPLITDTQYF.

V and J are TRBV28 and TRBJ1-5, with D tentatively TRBD1 (5 bases). This CDR3 spans 13 amino acids. V was shortened by 1 base and J by 6 bases, with 7 bases between the two germline ends. Germline CDR1 MDHEN, CDR2 SYDVKM. The CDR3 here is CASSLFRVQPQHF. The CDR3 region has the DNA TGTGCCAGCAGTTTATTCAGGGTTCAGCCCCAGCATTTT.

The J gene is TRBJ2-1, the V gene TRBV27; 14 positions agree with TRBD2. Germline V CDR1 and CDR2: MNHEY, SMNVEV (reference sequence). With 6 bases clipped from V and 6 bases from J, the junction kept 1 base outside the gene matches. The CDR3 sequence is 14 residues long. CDR3 DNA sequence: TGTGCCAGCAGGACTAGCGGGAGGGCCAATGAGCAGTTCTTC. Its translation is CASRTSGRANEQFF.

The V gene is TRBV7-3, the J gene TRBJ2-7; 8 bases agree with TRBD1. Unmatched junction bases numbered 9, after V lost 5 bases and J lost 6 bases. Germline CDR1 SGHTA, CDR2 FQGTGA. CDR3 length: 14 residues. This chain's CDR3 is CASSLTGQGGEQYF. DNA for the CDR3: TGTGCCAGCAGCCTCACCGGACAGGGCGGCGAGCAGTACTTC.

In this sample, this clonotype turned up a few times. The chain combines TRBV6-5 with TRBJ1-1; 8 nucleotides line up with TRBD1. Germline V lookup: CDR1 MNHEY, CDR2 SVGAGI. CDR3 length equals 14 residues. V trimming: 7 bases; J trimming: 10 bases; junction bases outside the gene matches: 14. CDR3 residues: CASMTDREGFGAFF. CDR3 nucleotide sequence: TGTGCCAGCATGACGGACAGGGAGGGGTTTGGAGCTTTCTTT.

This rearrangement joins TRBV5-6 to TRBJ2-1; 8 bases agree with TRBD2. The V and J ends lost 0 bases and 0 bases, in that order; junction bases with no gene match: 5. The CDR3 runs 17 residues. Germline CDR1 is SGHDT and CDR2 is YYEEEE. The CDR3 DNA reads TGTGCCAGCAGCTTGGAACCGGGACTAGGCTCCTACAATGAGCAGTTCTTC. Translated, it gives CASSLEPGLGSYNEQFF.

This clonotype came up a few times. J is TRBJ1-2 and V is TRBV28; D is unresolved. The CDR3 runs to 14 residues. Germline-derived CDR1 and CDR2 are MDHEN and SYDVKM. V gave up 2 bases and J gave up 0 bases, with 7 bases separating them. Written as DNA, the CDR3 is TGTGCCAGCAGTTTACAGCGCACTAACTATGGCTACACCTTC. Amino acids: CASSLQRTNYGYTF.

V is TRBV7-2 and J is TRBJ1-6; D unresolved. CDR1 SGHTA and CDR2 FQGNSA come from the germline V gene. Between the trimmed V and J ends, which lost 4 bases and 7 bases, there was a span of 14 bases. The CDR3 spans 15 residues. CDR3 bases: TGTGCCAGCAGCTCACAACCCGGTGGGAATTCACCCCTCCACTTT. Its protein is CASSSQPGGNSPLHF.

This clonotype was found a few times. The gene calls are TRBV2 and TRBJ2-7; 7 bases line up with TRBD1. V dropped 2 bases and J dropped 4; count of bases not matched to a gene: 8. CDR3 length equals 15 residues. In germline, CDR1 is SNHLY, CDR2 FYNNEI. The DNA of the CDR3 is TGTGCCAGCAGTGAACGGGCAGGGGGAACTTACGAGCAGTACTTC. Translated, it gives CASSERAGGTYEQYF.

This clonotype was counted many times. The V call is TRBV11-3, the J call TRBJ1-1, with 7 bases lining up with TRBD1. V lost 5 bases and J lost 2; bases outside the gene matches: 2. The CDR3 length is 13 residues. The germline gives CDR1 SGHNT, CDR2 YENEEA. The chain's CDR3 is CASSRQGNTEAFF. As DNA, the CDR3 is TGTGCCAGCAGCCGACAGGGAAACACTGAAGCTTTCTTT. Variable domain in full (rest from reference TRBV11-3 and TRBJ1-1): EAGVVQSPRYKIIEKKQPVAFWCNPISGHNTLYWYLQNLGQGPELLIRYENEEAVDDSQLPKDRFSAERLKGVDSTLKIQPAELGDSAVYLCASSRQGNTEAFFGQGTRLTVV.

There are many counts of this clonotype. The V call is TRBV5-6, the J call TRBJ2-1; maybe TRBD1 (5 bases). V lost 2 bases to trimming and J lost 0 bases, with 12 bases between them. The CDR3 is 16 amino acids. Germline-derived CDR1 and CDR2 are SGHDT and YYEEEE. The CDR3 DNA reads as TGTGCCAGCAGCTTTAAGGGGCTAATCTCCTACAATGAGCAGTTCTTC. Its translation: CASSFKGLISYNEQFF.

This clonotype occurred many times. V gene TRBV7-6 combines with J gene TRBJ2-3, with a tentative D call TRBD2 (6 bases). CDR3 length equals 17 residues. Looked up from germline, CDR1 is SGHVS and CDR2 is FNYEAQ. V gave up 1 base and J gave up 3 bases, with 17 bases separating them. CDR3 DNA sequence: TGTGCCAGCAGCTTAGGAGGCGGGAAGCGACCAACAGATACGCAGTATTTT. Amino acids: CASSLGGGKRPTDTQYF.

This clonotype was observed at least ten times. V usage is TRBV12-5 and J usage is TRBJ2-2; D is possibly TRBD2 (6 bases). The CDR3 has 12 residues. Germline V gene sequence: CDR1 LGHNT, CDR2 FRNRAP. Between the trimmed V and J ends, which lost 5 bases and 6 bases, there was a span of 7 bases. The CDR3 spells CASGTGAGELFF. CDR3 nucleotide sequence: TGTGCTAGTGGTACGGGAGCCGGGGAGCTGTTTTTT.

This clonotype is deemed medium-sized. V usage is TRBV28 and J usage is TRBJ2-5; D gene ambiguous. The V end lost 4 bases, the J end lost 3 bases, and 9 bases lay between the germline ends. The CDR3 covers 13 residues. The germline gives CDR1 MDHEN, CDR2 SYDVKM. CDR3 amino acids: CASSSYAKETQYF. As DNA, the CDR3 is TGTGCCAGCAGTTCTTACGCAAAAGAGACCCAGTACTTC.